This entry features one T cell receptor (beta chain) sequence. Its matching antigen is unknown. This entry belongs to a study of cytomegalovirus exposure and HLA in healthy donors. Study results and limitations: When a later analysis compared HLA-associated TCR beta chains with equally common others, the HLA-associated chains turned out to be more clonally expanded and to have lower generation probabilities. Rare TCR sequences dominated, though some public TCRs recurred in many donors.

Amplification used 60 Vbeta primers and 13 Jbeta primers. Profiled with immunoSEQ multiplex PCR; TCRdb holds only in-frame clones, not every one. The table lists about 120,000 clones, roughly four fifths of them singletons. This CDR3 is built from 14 residues. Germline lookup yields CDR1 SGHDT and CDR2 YYEEEE. V lost 4 bases and J lost 5; bases outside the gene matches: 7. Unrecorded immune exposure was likely among donors, who were nominally healthy when sampled. Sequencing was carried out using PBMCs. The TCR originated in a woman aged 25-40 years in good health and CMV-seronegative. The chain combines TRBV5-6 with TRBJ2-7; TRBD1 matches at 9 bases. The CDR3 coding sequence is TGTGCCAGCAGCCGGGACAGGGTCGGCCACGAGCAGTACTTC. This codes for CASSRDRVGHEQYF.